This TCR beta chain was captured by sequencing in a study of T cell responses to AZD1222 COVID-19 vaccine. This clone was seen only once. The method was immunoSEQ multiplex PCR; TCRdb's version includes in-frame clones alone and lacks a portion of them. The table records approximately 180,000 clones, around 90% of them present only once. Germline V lookup: CDR1 LGHNA, CDR2 YNFKEQ. This CDR3 has 15 amino acids. V lost 4 bases to trimming and J lost 4 bases; unmatched junction nucleotides: 8. The sample in question was peripheral blood, obtained on day 0 of AZD1222 vaccination. The sequence came from an adult in good health. The V and J genes are TRBV4-2 and TRBJ2-7; 9 bases match TRBD1. CDR3 DNA: TGTGCCAGCAGCCCCCCGGGACAGGGAATTTACGAGCAGTACTTC. Translating it yields CASSPPGQGIYEQYF.